There are a few counts of the clone carrying this T cell receptor (beta chain). What it binds is not known. This sample was taken from a study of cytomegalovirus exposure and HLA in healthy donors. General study findings and limits: The classifier, whose performance was assessed in both the original and validation cohorts, reportedly diagnosed cytomegalovirus status with high specificity and sensitivity.

The CDR3 consists of 15 residues. V lost 1 base to trimming and J lost 1 base, with 7 bases between them. Germline V gene data show CDR1 as MGHDK and CDR2 as SYGVNS. Primers for the PCR totalled 60 Vbeta and 13 Jbeta. Sequenced by immunoSEQ multiplex PCR; TCRdb stores in-frame clones only, minus some. The table has about 130,000 clones, around 80% seen once. The sample was PBMCs. This TCR derives from a woman in her forties in good health and CMV-seronegative. V and J are TRBV25-1 and TRBJ2-2, with D maybe TRBD1 (5 bases). In DNA, the CDR3 is TGTGCCAGCAGTGAATGGGGCAAGAACACCGGGGAGCTGTTTTTT. The encoded protein is CASSEWGKNTGELFF.